This is a list of T cell receptor beta chains from one sample in a study of CD8 T cells in Susac syndrome. TCRdb reprocessed the immunoSEQ multiplex PCR reads with MiXCR, giving one entry per CDR3 protein. The data contain about 52,000 distinct CDR3 sequences, around 93% of them seen just once; the ten biggest clones take up about 0.54%. Sequencing used CD8+ T cells from PBMCs. Source of these receptors: a human donor with multiple sclerosis. The CDR3 runs from the conserved cysteine through the conserved F or W. A D gene is named only where the DNA matches it firmly. Some rows have no size entry. The others give once, few or many, or a class for an expanded clone.

v_gene: TRBV12-3/TRBV12-4
abundance: NA
d_gene: NA
j_gene: TRBJ1-2
CDR3nt: TGTGCCAGCAGCCCCCTGTTAGGAGTGGGGGGCTACACCTTC
CDR3aa: CASSPLLGVGGYTF

v_gene: TRBV5-1
abundance: once
d_gene: NA
j_gene: TRBJ2-2
CDR3nt: TGCGCCAGCAGACCGGGACAAGAAAGCACCGGGGAGCTGTTTTTT
CDR3aa: CASRPGQESTGELFF

v_gene: TRBV4-1
abundance: once
d_gene: NA
j_gene: TRBJ2-1
CDR3nt: TGCGCCAGCAGCCAACCGGGACGGAAAGTTTACAATGAGCAGTTCTTC
CDR3aa: CASSQPGRKVYNEQFF

v_gene: TRBV4-2
abundance: NA
d_gene: NA
j_gene: TRBJ2-2
CDR3nt: TGTGCCAGCAGCCGAAAGGGGGAGGGGGCGCACACCGGGGAGCTGTTTTTT
CDR3aa: CASSRKGEGAHTGELFF

v_gene: TRBV5-6
abundance: NA
d_gene: NA
j_gene: TRBJ1-2
CDR3nt: TGTGCCAGCAAGGACACGGGTCCCCCAGGCTACACCTTC
CDR3aa: CASKDTGPPGYTF

v_gene: TRBV27
abundance: NA
d_gene: NA
j_gene: TRBJ1-1
CDR3nt: TGTGCCAGCAGTTTGGGGGGGTTGTTAACTGAAGCTTTCTTT
CDR3aa: CASSLGGLLTEAFF

v_gene: TRBV14
abundance: NA
d_gene: NA
j_gene: TRBJ1-2
CDR3nt: TGTGCCACCACAGCCTTACAGGATATCTATGGCTACACCTTC
CDR3aa: CATTALQDIYGYTF

v_gene: TRBV9
abundance: NA
d_gene: TRBD2
j_gene: TRBJ2-1
CDR3nt: TGTGCCAGCAGCGTAGCCCTAGCGGGGGGTTCCTACAATGAGCAGTTCTTC
CDR3aa: CASSVALAGGSYNEQFF

v_gene: TRBV7-6
abundance: NA
d_gene: NA
j_gene: TRBJ1-1
CDR3nt: TGTGCCAGCAGCTTACTCATGAACACTGAAGCTTTCTTT
CDR3aa: CASSLLMNTEAFF

v_gene: TRBV28
abundance: NA
d_gene: TRBD1
j_gene: TRBJ2-1
CDR3nt: TGTGCCAGCAGTCCGGGACAGGGGATCTACAATGAGCAGTTCTTC
CDR3aa: CASSPGQGIYNEQFF

v_gene: TRBV27
abundance: NA
d_gene: TRBD1
j_gene: TRBJ2-7
CDR3nt: TGTGCCAGCAGTTTGGACAGGCACTACGAGCAGTACTTC
CDR3aa: CASSLDRHYEQYF

v_gene: TRBV25-1
abundance: NA
d_gene: NA
j_gene: TRBJ1-5
CDR3nt: TGTGCCAGCAGTGAATGGGGCCAACAGCCCCAGCATTTT
CDR3aa: CASSEWGQQPQHF

v_gene: TRBV24-1
abundance: NA
d_gene: NA
j_gene: TRBJ2-2
CDR3nt: TGTGCCACCAGTGATTTGGGAGAATCAGGGGAGCTGTTTTTT
CDR3aa: CATSDLGESGELFF

v_gene: TRBV7-8
abundance: NA
d_gene: TRBD2
j_gene: TRBJ2-7
CDR3nt: TGTGCCAGCAGCCCAAGGGGCGGGGGGGCGTTGGAGCAGTACTTC
CDR3aa: CASSPRGGGALEQYF

v_gene: TRBV6-5
abundance: once
d_gene: NA
j_gene: TRBJ2-7
CDR3nt: TGTGCCAGCAGTTACTCAGCCGTCTACGAGCAGTACTTC
CDR3aa: CASSYSAVYEQYF

v_gene: TRBV9
abundance: NA
d_gene: TRBD1
j_gene: TRBJ1-1
CDR3nt: TGTGCCAGCAGCGCCCCGACAGGGGCCGGGAACACTGAAGCTTTCTTT
CDR3aa: CASSAPTGAGNTEAFF

v_gene: TRBV20-1
abundance: NA
d_gene: NA
j_gene: TRBJ1-2
CDR3nt: TGCAGTGCCCCCGGGACAACGTTTTATGGCTACACCTTC
CDR3aa: CSAPGTTFYGYTF

v_gene: TRBV5-4
abundance: NA
d_gene: TRBD2
j_gene: TRBJ2-3
CDR3nt: TGTGCCAGCAGTGACGGGGGGGCGTCAGATACGCAGTATTTT
CDR3aa: CASSDGGASDTQYF

v_gene: TRBV3-1
abundance: NA
d_gene: NA
j_gene: TRBJ2-1
CDR3nt: TGTGCCAGCAGCCAAGAGGCCTACCGCTCCTACAATGAGCAGTTCTTC
CDR3aa: CASSQEAYRSYNEQFF

v_gene: TRBV29-1
abundance: NA
d_gene: NA
j_gene: TRBJ1-1
CDR3nt: TGCAGCGTTTTACAGGAAAATCCAATGAACACTGAAGCTTTCTTT
CDR3aa: CSVLQENPMNTEAFF

v_gene: TRBV7-9
abundance: NA
d_gene: NA
j_gene: TRBJ1-1
CDR3nt: TGTGCCAGCAGCTTGGGGGGCGGGGCGGCCACTGAAGCTTTCTTT
CDR3aa: CASSLGGGAATEAFF

v_gene: TRBV30
abundance: NA
d_gene: NA
j_gene: TRBJ1-1
CDR3nt: TGTGCCTGGAGTGCTTCGGGTATCACTGAAGCTTTCTTT
CDR3aa: CAWSASGITEAFF

v_gene: TRBV5-6
abundance: few
d_gene: NA
j_gene: TRBJ2-7
CDR3nt: TGTGCCAGCAGCACCGACAGCCTGAAGTACGAGCAGTACTTC
CDR3aa: CASSTDSLKYEQYF

v_gene: TRBV6-5
abundance: once
d_gene: TRBD2
j_gene: TRBJ2-7
CDR3nt: TGTGCCAGCAGCATAAGGACTAGCGGTTCCTACGAGCAGTACTTC
CDR3aa: CASSIRTSGSYEQYF

v_gene: TRBV7-3
abundance: NA
d_gene: TRBD2
j_gene: TRBJ2-3
CDR3nt: TGTGCCAGCAGCCAACTAGCGGGGATGGCAGATACGCAGTATTTT
CDR3aa: CASSQLAGMADTQYF

v_gene: TRBV5-1
abundance: NA
d_gene: NA
j_gene: TRBJ1-5
CDR3nt: TGCGCCAGCAGCTTGGGTCCCCCCAATCAGCCCCAGCATTTT
CDR3aa: CASSLGPPNQPQHF